This passage covers 8 T cell receptor beta chains from one sample sequenced in a study of shared clonotypes between healthy human individuals. Assay used: immunoSEQ multiplex PCR; TCRdb lists only in-frame clones, some missing. The data hold roughly 1 million clones, with approximately 78% observed a single time. Sequenced input: memory CD4+ T cells from PBMCs. Subset described: CD45RA-negative fraction. These receptors originate from a man between 18 and 29 years old in good health. Some clones in this sample may be carry-over from other donors' samples.

The V and J genes are TRBV9 and TRBJ2-3; a possible D gene is TRBD1 (6 bases). Trimming pared 2 bases from V and 0 bases from J, leaving 13 bases between. The CDR3 totals 16 residues. CDR1 is SGDLS and CDR2 is YYNGEE in the germline V gene. The DNA for the CDR3 is TGTGCCAGCAGCGTCTCCGGGACACCTAGCACAGATACGCAGTATTTT. Translating it yields CASSVSGTPSTDTQYF.

As to this clone: A junction boundary mismatches the germline segment, possibly from a read error. The chain couples TRBV19 to TRBJ1-4; maybe TRBD1 (5 bases). Per germline, CDR1 LNHDA and CDR2 SQIVND (reference sequence). The CDR3 is made up of 13 amino acids. The CDR3 region is CASSSWDGESGVF. CDR3 in DNA: TGTGCCAGTAGTTCGTGGGACGGCGAATCCGGGGTTTTT.

V and J are TRBV28 and TRBJ2-2; 7 bases agree with TRBD2. The CDR3 runs 16 residues. CDR1 is MDHEN, CDR2 SYDVKM, per germline. With V trimmed by 6 bases and J by 3 bases, 10 bases remained unmatched. The CDR3 spells CASSPPAGDYTGELFF. For the CDR3, the DNA is TGTGCCAGCAGCCCCCCGGCGGGAGATTACACCGGGGAGCTGTTTTTT. The variable domain in full, completed from reference TRBV28 and TRBJ2-2, reads DVKVTQSSRYLVKRTGEKVFLECVQDMDHENMFWYRQDPGLGLRLIYFSYDVKMKEKGDIPEGYSVSREKKERFSLILESASTNQTSMYLCASSPPAGDYTGELFFGEGSRLTVL.

This chain links TRBV28 with TRBJ1-5; 8 nucleotides agree with TRBD1. Germline V CDR1 and CDR2: MDHEN, SYDVKM. The junction had 14 bases not matched to a gene; V was cut back by 10 bases and J by 6 bases. The CDR3 extends over 15 amino acids. CDR3 coding DNA: TGTGCCATAGGGATGGGCAGGGGGCTGATTCAGCCCCAGCATTTT. It codes for CAIGMGRGLIQPQHF.

This clone was observed a single time. The V and J genes are TRBV29-1 and TRBJ2-3; no firm D call. CDR1 and CDR2 (germline): SQVTM, ANQGSEA. This CDR3 comprises 12 residues. V shed 3 bases and J shed 2 bases, with 6 bases lying between them. As DNA, the CDR3 is TGCAGCGTTGAGCAGACCACAGATACGCAGTATTTT. It codes for CSVEQTTDTQYF.

The rearrangement joins TRBV5-1 to TRBJ1-1; 7 bases line up with TRBD1. This CDR3 comprises 15 residues. The V gene's germline CDR1 is SGHRS and CDR2 YFSETQ. J gave up 2 bases and V 2 bases, and 6 bases lay outside the gene matches. For the CDR3, the DNA is TGCGCCAGCAGCTTTACAGGGGACAGAAACACTGAAGCTTTCTTT. It is translated as CASSFTGDRNTEAFF.

As to this clone: The same CDR3 arises from other DNA sequences in this sample as well. This chain joins TRBV7-6 and TRBJ2-1, with D hard to call. The CDR3 has 15 amino acids. Trimming removed 1 base at V and 1 base at J, with 8 bases between. Germline loops: CDR1 SGHVS, CDR2 FNYEAQ. The CDR3 DNA is TGTGCCAGCAGCTTAGGGAGATTGTCCTACAATGAGCAGTTCTTC. Amino acids: CASSLGRLSYNEQFF.

As for this clone: Other DNA sequences of this sample code for an identical CDR3. The rearrangement uses TRBV2 and TRBJ2-5; D gene unclear. Germline assignment: CDR1 SNHLY and CDR2 FYNNEI. The V end was cut by 4 bases, the J end by 5 bases, with 5 bases between. The length of the CDR3 is 11 residues. The CDR3 is CASSVGETQYF. In DNA, the CDR3 is TGTGCCAGCAGTGTGGGCGAGACCCAGTACTTC.